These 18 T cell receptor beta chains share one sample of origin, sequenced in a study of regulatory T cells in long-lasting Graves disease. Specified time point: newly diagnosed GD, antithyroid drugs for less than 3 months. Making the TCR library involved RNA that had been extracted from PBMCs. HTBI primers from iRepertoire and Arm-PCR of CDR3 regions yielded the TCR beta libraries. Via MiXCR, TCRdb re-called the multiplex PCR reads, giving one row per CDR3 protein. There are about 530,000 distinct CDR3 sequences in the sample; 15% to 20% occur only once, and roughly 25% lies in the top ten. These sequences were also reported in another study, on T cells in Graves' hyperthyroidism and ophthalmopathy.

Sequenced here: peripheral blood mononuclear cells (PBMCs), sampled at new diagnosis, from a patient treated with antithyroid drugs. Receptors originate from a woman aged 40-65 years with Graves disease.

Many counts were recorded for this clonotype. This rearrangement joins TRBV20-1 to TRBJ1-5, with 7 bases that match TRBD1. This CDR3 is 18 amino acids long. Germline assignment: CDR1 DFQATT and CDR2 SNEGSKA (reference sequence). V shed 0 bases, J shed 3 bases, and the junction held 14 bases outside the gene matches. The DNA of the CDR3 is TGCAGTGCTAGAGAGAGACTGACCAGGGGGAACGTCAATCAGCCCCAGCATTTT. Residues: CSARERLTRGNVNQPQHF.

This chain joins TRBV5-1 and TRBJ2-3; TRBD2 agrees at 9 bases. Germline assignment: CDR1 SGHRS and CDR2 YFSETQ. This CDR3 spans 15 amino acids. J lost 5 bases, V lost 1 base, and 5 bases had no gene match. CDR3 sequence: CASSLFTSGLDTQYF. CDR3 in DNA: TGCGCCAGCAGCTTGTTTACTAGCGGGTTAGATACGCAGTATTTT.

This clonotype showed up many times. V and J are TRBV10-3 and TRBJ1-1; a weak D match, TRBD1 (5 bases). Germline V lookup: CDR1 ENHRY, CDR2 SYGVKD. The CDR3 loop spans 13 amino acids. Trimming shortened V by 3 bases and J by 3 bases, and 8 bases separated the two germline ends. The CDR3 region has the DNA TGTGCCATCAGTGATTTGGGGGACACTGAAGCTTTCTTT. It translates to CAISDLGDTEAFF.

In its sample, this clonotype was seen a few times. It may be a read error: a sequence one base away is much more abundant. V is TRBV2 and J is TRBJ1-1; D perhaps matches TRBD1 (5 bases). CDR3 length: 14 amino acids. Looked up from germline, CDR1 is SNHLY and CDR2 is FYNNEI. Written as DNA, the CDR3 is TGTGCCAGCTTTTCCCTAAAAGGGGCCACTGAAACTTTCTTT. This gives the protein CASFSLKGATETFF.

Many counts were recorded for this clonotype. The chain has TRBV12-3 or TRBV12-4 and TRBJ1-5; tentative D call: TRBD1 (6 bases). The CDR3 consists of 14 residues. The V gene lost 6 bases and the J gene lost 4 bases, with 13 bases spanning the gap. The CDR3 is CASSVRGQNQPQHF. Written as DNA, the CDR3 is TGTGCCAGCAGCGTACGGGGACAAAATCAGCCCCAGCATTTT.

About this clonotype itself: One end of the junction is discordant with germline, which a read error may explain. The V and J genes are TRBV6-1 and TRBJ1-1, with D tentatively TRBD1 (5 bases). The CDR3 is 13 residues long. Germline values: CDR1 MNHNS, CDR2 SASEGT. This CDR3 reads CAGRGDGNTGAFF. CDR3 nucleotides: TGTGCCGGCAGAGGGGACGGAAACACTGGAGCTTTCTTT.

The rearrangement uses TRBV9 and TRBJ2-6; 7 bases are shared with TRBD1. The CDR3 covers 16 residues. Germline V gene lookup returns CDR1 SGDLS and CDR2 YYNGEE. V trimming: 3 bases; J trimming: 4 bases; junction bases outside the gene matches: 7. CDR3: CASSARQGPGANVLTF. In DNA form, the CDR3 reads TGTGCCAGCAGCGCTCGACAGGGTCCGGGGGCCAACGTCCTGACTTTC. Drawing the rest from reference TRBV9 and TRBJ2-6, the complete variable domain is DSGVTQTPKHLITATGQRVTLRCSPRSGDLSVYWYQQSLDQGLQFLIQYYNGEERAKGNILERFSAQQFPDLHSELNLSSLELGDSALYFCASSARQGPGANVLTFGAGSRLTVL.

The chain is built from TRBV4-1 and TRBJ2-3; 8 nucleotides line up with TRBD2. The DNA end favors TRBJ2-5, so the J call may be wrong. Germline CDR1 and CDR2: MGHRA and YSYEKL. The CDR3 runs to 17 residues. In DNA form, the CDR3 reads TGCGCCAGCAGCCAAGATCGGCCACGGGGGGGTAGGGAGACCCAGTACTTC. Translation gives CASSQDRPRGGRETQYF.

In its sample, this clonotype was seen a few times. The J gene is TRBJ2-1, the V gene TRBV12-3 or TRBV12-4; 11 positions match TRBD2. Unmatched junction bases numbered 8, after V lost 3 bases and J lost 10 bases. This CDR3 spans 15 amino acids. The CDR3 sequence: CASSFSSGGAGEQFF. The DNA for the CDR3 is TGTGCCAGCAGTTTCAGTAGCGGGGGGGCGGGGGAGCAGTTCTTC.

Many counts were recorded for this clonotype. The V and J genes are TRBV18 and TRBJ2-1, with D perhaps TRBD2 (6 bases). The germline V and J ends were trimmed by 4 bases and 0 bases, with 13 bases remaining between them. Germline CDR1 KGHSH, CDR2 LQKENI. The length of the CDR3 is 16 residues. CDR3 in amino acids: CASSRAAGSSYNEQFF. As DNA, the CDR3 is TGTGCCAGCTCACGCGCGGCGGGGAGCTCCTACAATGAGCAGTTCTTC.

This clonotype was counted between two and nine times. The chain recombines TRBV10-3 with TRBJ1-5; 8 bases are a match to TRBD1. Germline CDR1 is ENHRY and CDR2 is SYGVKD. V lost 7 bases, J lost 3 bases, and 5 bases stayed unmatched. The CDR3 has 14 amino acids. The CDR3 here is CAIKGQDINQPQHF. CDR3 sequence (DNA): TGTGCCATCAAGGGACAGGATATCAATCAGCCCCAGCATTTT.

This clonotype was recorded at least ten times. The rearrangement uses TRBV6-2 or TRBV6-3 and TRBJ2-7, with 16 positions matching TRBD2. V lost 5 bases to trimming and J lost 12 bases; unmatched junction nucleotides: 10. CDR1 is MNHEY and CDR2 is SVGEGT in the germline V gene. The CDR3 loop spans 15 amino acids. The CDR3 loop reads CASSPTGTSGGALYF. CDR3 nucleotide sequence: TGTGCCAGCAGTCCGACCGGGACTAGCGGGGGGGCGTTGTACTTC.

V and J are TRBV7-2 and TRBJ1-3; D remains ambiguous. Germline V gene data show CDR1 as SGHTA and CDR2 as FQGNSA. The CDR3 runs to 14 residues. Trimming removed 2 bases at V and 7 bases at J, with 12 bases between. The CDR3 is CASSLNQEGNTIYF. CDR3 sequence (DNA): TGTGCCAGCAGCTTAAACCAGGAAGGCAACACCATATATTTT. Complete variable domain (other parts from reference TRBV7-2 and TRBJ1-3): GAGVSQSPSNKVTEKGKDVELRCDPISGHTALYWYRQSLGQGLEFLIYFQGNSAPDKSGLPSDRFSAERTGGSVSTLTIQRTQQEDSAVYLCASSLNQEGNTIYFGEGSWLTVV.

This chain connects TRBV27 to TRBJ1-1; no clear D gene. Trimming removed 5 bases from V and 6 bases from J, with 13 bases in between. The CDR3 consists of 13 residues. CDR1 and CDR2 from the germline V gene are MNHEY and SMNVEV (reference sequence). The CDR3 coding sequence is TGTGCCAGCAGTACCCGCGAATCGGCTGAAGCTTTCTTT. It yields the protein CASSTRESAEAFF.

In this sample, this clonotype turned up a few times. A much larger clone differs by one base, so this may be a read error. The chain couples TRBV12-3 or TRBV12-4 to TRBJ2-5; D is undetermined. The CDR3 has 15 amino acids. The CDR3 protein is CASSLRAAYQGTQYF. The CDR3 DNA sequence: TGTGCCAGCAGTTTAAGGGCGGCTTACCAAGGGACCCAGTACTTC.

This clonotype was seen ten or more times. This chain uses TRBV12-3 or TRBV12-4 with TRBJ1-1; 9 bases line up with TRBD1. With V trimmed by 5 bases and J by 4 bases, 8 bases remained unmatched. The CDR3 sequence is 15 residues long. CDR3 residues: CASSTQGALLTEAFF. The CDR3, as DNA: TGTGCCAGCAGTACACAGGGGGCCCTGCTCACTGAAGCTTTCTTT.

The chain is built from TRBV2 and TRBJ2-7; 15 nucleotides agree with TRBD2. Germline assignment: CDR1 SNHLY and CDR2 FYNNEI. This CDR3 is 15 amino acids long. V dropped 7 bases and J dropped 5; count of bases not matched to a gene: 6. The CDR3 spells CASNGLAGGGNEQYF. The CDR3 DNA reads TGTGCCAGCAATGGACTAGCGGGGGGGGGGAACGAGCAGTACTTC. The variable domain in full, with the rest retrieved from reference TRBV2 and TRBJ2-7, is EPEVTQTPSHQVTQMGQEVILRCVPISNHLYFYWYRQILGQKVEFLVSFYNNEISEKSEIFDDQFSVERPDGSNFTLKIRSTKLEDSAMYFCASNGLAGGGNEQYFGPGTRLTVT.

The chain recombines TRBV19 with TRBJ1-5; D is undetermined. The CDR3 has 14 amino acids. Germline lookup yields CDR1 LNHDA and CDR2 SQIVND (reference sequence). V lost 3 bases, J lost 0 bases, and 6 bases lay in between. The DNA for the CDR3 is TGTGCCAGTAGTATTTTGGCTAGCAATCAGCCCCAGCATTTT. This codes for CASSILASNQPQHF.